Given below is one T cell receptor beta chain in context. Its antigen is not identified. This record comes from a study of response to subunit inactivated influenza vaccine. Broader study findings: Only a handful of new T cells, the authors suggested, are recruited with each seasonal influenza vaccination.

CDR1 is LGHNA, CDR2 YSLEER, per germline. The V end lost 1 base, the J end lost 7 bases, and 8 bases lay between the germline ends. This CDR3 comprises 13 residues. Using its own MiXCR run on the RT-PCR reads, TCRdb lists one record per CDR3 protein. Here the sample spans about 170,000 distinct CDR3 sequences, approximately 12% being singletons. The same sample was also used in a study of T cells expressing NK-cell markers. As that report states: As the method of synthesis, 5'RACE template switching with UMIs yielded TCR beta cDNA. The TCR beta repertoires were obtained from sorted CD3+CD56+NKG2C+, CD3+CD56+NKG2C- and CD3+CD56-NKG2C+ T cells. There were seven HCMV-seropositive donors and one seronegative donor among the eight sequenced. Anti-gamma-delta TCR antibody use in several experiments restricted sorting to alpha-beta TCR T cells.

The chain is built from TRBV4-3 and TRBJ1-5; no clear D gene. Sequences were derived from CD8+ T cells sorted from PBMCs, sampled 11 to 12 days after vaccination. The receptor's source is a middle-aged man who received an inactivated influenza vaccine. CDR3 protein: CASSQGRLQPQHF. In DNA form, the CDR3 reads TGCGCCAGCAGCCAAGGTCGGCTCCAGCCCCAGCATTTT.